Listed here is a single TCR beta chain. The data were obtained in a study of blood T cell repertoires in COVID-19. Study in general: Sites across the United States, Italy and Spain contributed samples from acute and convalescent COVID-19. PBMCs, B-cell-depleted T cells, or T cells were the source of the cDNA or gDNA that made up the material.

The CDR3 covers 13 residues. Trimming removed 7 bases from V and 4 bases from J, with 12 bases in between. Looked up from germline, CDR1 is KGHDR and CDR2 is SFDVKD. Original processing methods: Quantification of nucleated cells was approximated via reference gene primer amplification. The assay was immunoSEQ multiplex PCR, and TCRdb's table has in-frame clones only and misses some. The DNA was the basis for D and trimming; V, J and clone size are from that table. The table lists 200,000 to 250,000 clones, 80% of them singletons. This chain joins TRBV24-1 and TRBJ1-1; the D gene is possibly TRBD1 (5 bases). Source material: peripheral blood. The clonotype originates from a woman aged 65 to 85 with acute or convalescent COVID-19. The CDR3 region has the DNA TGTGCCACCAGCCGGGGGAGAGGCACTGAAGCTTTCTTT. Its translation is CATSRGRGTEAFF.